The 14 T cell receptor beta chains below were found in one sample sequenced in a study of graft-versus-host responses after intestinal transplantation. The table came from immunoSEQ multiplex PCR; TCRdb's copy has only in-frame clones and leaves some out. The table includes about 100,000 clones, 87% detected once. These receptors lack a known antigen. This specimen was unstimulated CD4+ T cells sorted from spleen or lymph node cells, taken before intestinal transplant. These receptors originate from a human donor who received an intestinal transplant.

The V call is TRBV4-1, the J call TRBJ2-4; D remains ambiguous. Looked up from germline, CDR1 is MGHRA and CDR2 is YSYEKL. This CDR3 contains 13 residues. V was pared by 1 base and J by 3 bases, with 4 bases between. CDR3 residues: CASSQANKNIQYF. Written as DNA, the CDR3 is TGCGCCAGCAGCCAAGCCAACAAAAACATTCAGTACTTC.

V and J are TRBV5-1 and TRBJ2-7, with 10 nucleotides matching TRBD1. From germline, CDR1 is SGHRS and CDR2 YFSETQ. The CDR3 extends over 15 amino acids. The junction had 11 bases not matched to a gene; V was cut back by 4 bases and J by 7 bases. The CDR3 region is CASSRAGTGVWEQYF. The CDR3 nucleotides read TGCGCCAGCAGCAGGGCCGGGACAGGGGTTTGGGAGCAGTACTTC.

Written as DNA, the CDR3 is TGTGCCAGCAGCTCCAGGACTAGCGGGGCTCAAGAGACCCAGTACTTC. Translated: CASSSRTSGAQETQYF. V usage is TRBV11-2 and J usage is TRBJ2-5; TRBD2 matches at 12 bases. This CDR3 is built from 16 residues. Per germline, CDR1 SGHAT and CDR2 FQNNGV. The V gene end was trimmed by 4 bases and the J gene end by 2 bases; junction bases not matched to a gene: 5.

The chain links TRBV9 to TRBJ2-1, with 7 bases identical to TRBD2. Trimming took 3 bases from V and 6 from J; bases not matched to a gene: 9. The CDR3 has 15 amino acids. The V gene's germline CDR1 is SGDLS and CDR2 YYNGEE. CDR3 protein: CASSARNGRGNEQFF. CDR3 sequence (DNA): TGTGCCAGCAGCGCCCGCAATGGGAGGGGCAATGAGCAGTTCTTC.

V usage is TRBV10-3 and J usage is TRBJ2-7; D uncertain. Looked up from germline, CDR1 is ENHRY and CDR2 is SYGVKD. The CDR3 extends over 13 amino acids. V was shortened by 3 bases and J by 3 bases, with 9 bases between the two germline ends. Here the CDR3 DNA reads TGTGCCATCAGTGATGGAGAGATCTACGAGCAGTACTTC. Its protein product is CAISDGEIYEQYF.

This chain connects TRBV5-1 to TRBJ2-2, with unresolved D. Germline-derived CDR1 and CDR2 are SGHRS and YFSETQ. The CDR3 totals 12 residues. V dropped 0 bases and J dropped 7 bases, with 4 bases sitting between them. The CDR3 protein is CASSLDYGELFF. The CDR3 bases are TGCGCCAGCAGCTTGGATTACGGGGAGCTGTTTTTT.

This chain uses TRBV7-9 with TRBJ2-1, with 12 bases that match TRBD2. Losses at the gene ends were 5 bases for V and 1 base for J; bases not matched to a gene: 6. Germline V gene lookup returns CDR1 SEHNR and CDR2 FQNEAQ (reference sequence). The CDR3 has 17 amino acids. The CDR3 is CASSKGTSGHSYNEQFF. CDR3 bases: TGTGCCAGCAGCAAAGGGACTAGCGGGCATTCCTACAATGAGCAGTTCTTC.

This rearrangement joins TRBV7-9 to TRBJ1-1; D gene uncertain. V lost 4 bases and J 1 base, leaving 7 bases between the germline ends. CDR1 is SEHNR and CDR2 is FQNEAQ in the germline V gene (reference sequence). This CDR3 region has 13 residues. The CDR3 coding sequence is TGTGCCAGCAGCTCTCTCGAGAACACTGAAGCTTTCTTT. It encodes CASSSLENTEAFF.

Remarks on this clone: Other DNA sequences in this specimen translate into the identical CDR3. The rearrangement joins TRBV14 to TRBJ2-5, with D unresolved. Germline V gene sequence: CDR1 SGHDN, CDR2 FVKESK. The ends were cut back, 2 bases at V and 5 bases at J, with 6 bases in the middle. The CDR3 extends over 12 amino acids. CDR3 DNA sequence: TGTGCCAGCAGCCAACTGAGGGAGACCCAGTACTTC. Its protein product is CASSQLRETQYF.

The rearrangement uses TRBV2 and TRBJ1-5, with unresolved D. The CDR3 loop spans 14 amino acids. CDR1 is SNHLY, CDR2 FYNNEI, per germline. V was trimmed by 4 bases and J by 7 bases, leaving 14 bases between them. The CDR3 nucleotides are TGTGCCAGCAGTGGCCGGGCCCTGGGACAGCCCCAGCATTTT. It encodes CASSGRALGQPQHF.

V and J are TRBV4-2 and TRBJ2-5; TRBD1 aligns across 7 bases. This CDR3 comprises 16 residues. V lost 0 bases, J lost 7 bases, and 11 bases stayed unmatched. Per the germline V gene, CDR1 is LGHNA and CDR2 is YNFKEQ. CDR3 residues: CASSQDYLTGSATQYF. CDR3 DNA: TGTGCCAGCAGCCAAGACTACCTGACAGGGTCTGCGACCCAGTACTTC.

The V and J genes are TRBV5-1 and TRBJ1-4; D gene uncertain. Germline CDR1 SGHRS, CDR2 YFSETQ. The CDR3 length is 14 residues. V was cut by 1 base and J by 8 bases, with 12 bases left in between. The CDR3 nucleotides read TGCGCCAGCAGCTTGCGGGCCCCTTTAGAAAAACTGTTTTTT. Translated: CASSLRAPLEKLFF.

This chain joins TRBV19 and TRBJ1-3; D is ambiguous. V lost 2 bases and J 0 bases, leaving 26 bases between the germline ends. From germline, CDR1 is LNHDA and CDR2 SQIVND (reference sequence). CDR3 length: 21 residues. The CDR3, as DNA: TGTGCCAGTAGTATATCGGCCTCGAAGGGCCGATCCGGAAACTCTGGAAACACCATATATTTT. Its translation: CASSISASKGRSGNSGNTIYF.

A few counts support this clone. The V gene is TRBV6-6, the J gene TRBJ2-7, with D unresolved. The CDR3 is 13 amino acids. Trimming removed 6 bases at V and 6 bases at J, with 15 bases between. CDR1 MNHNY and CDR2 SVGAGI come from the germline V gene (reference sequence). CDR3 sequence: CASSSLGGGEQYF. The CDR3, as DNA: TGTGCCAGCAGCTCCCTGGGCGGCGGCGAGCAGTACTTC.